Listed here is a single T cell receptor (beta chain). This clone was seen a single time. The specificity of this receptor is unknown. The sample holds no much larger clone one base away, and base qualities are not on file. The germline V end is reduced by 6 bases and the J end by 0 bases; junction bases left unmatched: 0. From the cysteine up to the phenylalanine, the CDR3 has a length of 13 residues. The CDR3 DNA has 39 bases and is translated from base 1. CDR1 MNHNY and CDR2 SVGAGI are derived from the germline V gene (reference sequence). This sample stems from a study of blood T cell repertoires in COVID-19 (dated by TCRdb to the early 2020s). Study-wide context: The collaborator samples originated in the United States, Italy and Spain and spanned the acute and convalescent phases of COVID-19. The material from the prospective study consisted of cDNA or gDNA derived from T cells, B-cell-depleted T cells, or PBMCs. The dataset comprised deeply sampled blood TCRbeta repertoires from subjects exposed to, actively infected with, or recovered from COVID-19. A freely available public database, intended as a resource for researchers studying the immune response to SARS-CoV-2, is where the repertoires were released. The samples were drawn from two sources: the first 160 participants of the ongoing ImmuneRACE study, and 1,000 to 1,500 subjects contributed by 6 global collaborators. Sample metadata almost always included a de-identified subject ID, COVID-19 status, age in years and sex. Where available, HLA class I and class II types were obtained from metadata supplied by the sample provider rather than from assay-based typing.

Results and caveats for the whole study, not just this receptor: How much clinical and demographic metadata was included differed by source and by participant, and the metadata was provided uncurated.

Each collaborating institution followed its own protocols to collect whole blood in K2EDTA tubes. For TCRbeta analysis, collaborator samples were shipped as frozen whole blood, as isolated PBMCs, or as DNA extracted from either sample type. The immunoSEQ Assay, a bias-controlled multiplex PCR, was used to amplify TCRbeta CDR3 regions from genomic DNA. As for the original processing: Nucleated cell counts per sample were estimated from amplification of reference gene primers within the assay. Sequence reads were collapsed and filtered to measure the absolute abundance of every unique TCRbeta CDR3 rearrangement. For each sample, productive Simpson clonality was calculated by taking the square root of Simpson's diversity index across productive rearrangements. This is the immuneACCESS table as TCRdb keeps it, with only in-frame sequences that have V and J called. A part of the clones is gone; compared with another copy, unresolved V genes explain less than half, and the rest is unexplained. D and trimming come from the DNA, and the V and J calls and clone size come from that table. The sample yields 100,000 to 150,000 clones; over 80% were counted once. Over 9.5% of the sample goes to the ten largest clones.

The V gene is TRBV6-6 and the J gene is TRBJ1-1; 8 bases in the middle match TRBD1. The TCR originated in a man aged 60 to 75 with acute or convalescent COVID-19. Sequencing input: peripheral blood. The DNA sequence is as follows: TGTGCCAGCAGGACAGGGGTGAACACTGAAGCTTTCTTT. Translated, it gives CASRTGVNTEAFF.